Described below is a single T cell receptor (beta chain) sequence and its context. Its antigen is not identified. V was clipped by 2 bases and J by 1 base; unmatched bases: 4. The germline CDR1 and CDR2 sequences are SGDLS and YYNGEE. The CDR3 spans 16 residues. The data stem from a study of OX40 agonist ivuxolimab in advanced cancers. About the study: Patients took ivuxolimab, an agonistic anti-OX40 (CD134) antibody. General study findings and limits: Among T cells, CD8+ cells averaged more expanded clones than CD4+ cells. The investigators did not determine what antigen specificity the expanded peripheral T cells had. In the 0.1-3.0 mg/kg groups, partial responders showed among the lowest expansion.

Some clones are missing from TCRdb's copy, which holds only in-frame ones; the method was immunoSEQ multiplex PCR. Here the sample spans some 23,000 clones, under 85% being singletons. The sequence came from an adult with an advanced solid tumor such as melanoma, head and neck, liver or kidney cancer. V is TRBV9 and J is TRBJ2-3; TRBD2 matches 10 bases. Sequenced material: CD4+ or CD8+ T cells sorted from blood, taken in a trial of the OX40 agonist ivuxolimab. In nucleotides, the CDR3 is TGTGCCAGCAGCGTCCTAGCGGGGGAACGCACAGATACGCAGTATTTT. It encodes CASSVLAGERTDTQYF.